The entry below describes one T cell receptor (beta chain). What it binds is not known. These data originate in a study of shared clonotypes between healthy human individuals. Whole-study findings and limits: Despite large depth, rarefaction showed incomplete sorted-subset sequencing. Measured sharing among donors was expected to vary with sequencing depth. In this cohort, only blood was sampled, and tissue repertoires likely differ.

Source study methods: ImmunoSEQ supplied junction-only sequences lacking quality scores, so filtering was different. The method was immunoSEQ multiplex PCR; TCRdb's version includes in-frame clones alone and lacks a portion of them. V and J calls and clone size are as listed in that table; D and trimming were resolved from the DNA. The data show 1,500,000 or so clones, just under 99% seen once. V was clipped by 1 base and J by 11 bases, with 20 bases between them. The germline V gene has CDR1 SGHTA and CDR2 FQGNSA. There are 15 residues in the CDR3. The chain employs TRBV7-2 and TRBJ1-1; D is possibly TRBD1 (5 bases). This receptor was identified in a man aged 25-40 years in good health. The sequencing sample was made of naive CD4+ T cells sorted from blood. Subset in this sample: CD45RA+ positively selected. The CDR3 loop is CASSLGGYGTVTAFF. The CDR3 DNA is TGTGCCAGCAGCTTAGGGGGATACGGGACGGTGACCGCTTTCTTT.